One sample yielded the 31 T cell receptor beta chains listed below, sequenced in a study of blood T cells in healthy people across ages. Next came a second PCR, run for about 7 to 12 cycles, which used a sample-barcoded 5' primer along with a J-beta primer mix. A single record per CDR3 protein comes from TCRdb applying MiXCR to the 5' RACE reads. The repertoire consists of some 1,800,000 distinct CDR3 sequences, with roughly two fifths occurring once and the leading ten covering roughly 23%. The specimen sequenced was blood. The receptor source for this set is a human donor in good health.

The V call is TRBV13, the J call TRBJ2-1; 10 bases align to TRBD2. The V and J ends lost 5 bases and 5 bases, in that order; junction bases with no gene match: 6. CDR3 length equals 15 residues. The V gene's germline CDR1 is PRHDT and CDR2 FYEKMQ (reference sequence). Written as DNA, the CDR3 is TGTGCCAGCAGCCCCGGACTAGCGGCTCACAATGAGCAGTTCTTC. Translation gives CASSPGLAAHNEQFF.

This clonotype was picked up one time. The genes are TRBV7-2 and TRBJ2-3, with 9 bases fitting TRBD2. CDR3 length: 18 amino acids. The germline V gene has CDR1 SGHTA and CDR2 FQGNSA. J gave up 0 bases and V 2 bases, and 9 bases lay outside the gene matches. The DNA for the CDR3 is TGTGCCAGCAGCTTAAGCTCTAGCGGGGTCACTAGCACAGATACGCAGTATTTT. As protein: CASSLSSSGVTSTDTQYF.

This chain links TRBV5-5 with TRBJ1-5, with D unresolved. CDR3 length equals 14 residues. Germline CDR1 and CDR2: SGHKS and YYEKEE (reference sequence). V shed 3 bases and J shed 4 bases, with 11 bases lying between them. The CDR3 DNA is TGTGCCAGCAGCTCCGGGATACTAAATCAGCCCCAGCATTTT. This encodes CASSSGILNQPQHF.

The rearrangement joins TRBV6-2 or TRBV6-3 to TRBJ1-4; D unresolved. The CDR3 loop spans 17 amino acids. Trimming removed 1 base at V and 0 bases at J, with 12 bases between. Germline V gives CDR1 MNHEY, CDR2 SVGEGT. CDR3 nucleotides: TGTGCCAGCAGTTACTTGACCGGCTCAGCAACTAATGAAAAACTGTTTTTT. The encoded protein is CASSYLTGSATNEKLFF.

The CDR3 coding sequence is TGTGCCAGCAGCTTAAATCTCCTTGGCGACAATGAGCAGTTCTTC. The encoded protein is CASSLNLLGDNEQFF. The chain combines TRBV13 with TRBJ2-1; D is unresolved. CDR1 and CDR2 from the germline V gene are PRHDT and FYEKMQ (reference sequence). V was cut by 2 bases and J by 5 bases, with 13 bases left in between. The CDR3 is 15 residues long.

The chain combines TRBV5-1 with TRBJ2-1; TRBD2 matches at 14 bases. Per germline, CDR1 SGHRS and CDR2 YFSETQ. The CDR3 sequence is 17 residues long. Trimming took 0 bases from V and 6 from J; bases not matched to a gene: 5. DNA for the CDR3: TGCGCCAGCAGCTTGGTTGGACTAGCGGGGGGAATCAATGAGCAGTTCTTC. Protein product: CASSLVGLAGGINEQFF.

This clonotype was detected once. The CDR3 sequence is CASGLVAGGYNQPQHF. CDR3 nucleotides: TGTGCTAGTGGTTTGGTAGCAGGGGGGTACAATCAGCCCCAGCATTTT. The chain carries TRBV12-5 and TRBJ1-5; 7 nucleotides line up with TRBD1. Germline lookup yields CDR1 LGHNT and CDR2 FRNRAP. Trimming removed 0 bases from V and 3 bases from J; junction bases left unmatched: 5. The CDR3 has 16 amino acids.

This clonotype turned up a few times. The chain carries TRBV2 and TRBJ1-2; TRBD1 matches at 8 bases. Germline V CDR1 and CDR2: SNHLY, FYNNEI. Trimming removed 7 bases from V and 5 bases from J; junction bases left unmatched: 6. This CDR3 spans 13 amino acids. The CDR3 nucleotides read TGTGCCAGCACTTGGACAGGGATATATGGCTACACCTTC. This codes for CASTWTGIYGYTF.

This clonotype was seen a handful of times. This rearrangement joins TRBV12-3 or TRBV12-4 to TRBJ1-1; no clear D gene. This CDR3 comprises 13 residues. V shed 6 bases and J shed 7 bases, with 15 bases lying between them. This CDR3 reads CASSPDMYSEAFF. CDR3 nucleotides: TGTGCCAGCAGCCCCGACATGTACAGTGAAGCTTTCTTT.

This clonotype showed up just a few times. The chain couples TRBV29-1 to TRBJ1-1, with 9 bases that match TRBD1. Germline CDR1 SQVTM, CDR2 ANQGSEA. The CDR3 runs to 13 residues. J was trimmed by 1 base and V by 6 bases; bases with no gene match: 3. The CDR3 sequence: CSVEGQGNTEAFF. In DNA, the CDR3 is TGCAGCGTAGAGGGACAGGGGAACACTGAAGCTTTCTTT.

The CDR3 DNA reads TGTGCCAGCAGCCCCTCCAGGGGGAGAAATCAGCCCCAGCATTTT. Protein sequence: CASSPSRGRNQPQHF. The genes are TRBV28 and TRBJ1-5, with 7 bases matching TRBD1. Germline assignment: CDR1 MDHEN and CDR2 SYDVKM. The CDR3 runs 15 residues. Trimming cost V 6 bases and J 4 bases; bases outside gene matches: 9.

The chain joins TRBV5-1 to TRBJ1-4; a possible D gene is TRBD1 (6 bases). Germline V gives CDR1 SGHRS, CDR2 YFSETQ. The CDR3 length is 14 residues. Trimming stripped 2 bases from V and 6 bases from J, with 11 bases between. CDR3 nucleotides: TGCGCCAGCAGCTTCACAGGGCCGTATGAAAAACTGTTTTTT. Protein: CASSFTGPYEKLFF.

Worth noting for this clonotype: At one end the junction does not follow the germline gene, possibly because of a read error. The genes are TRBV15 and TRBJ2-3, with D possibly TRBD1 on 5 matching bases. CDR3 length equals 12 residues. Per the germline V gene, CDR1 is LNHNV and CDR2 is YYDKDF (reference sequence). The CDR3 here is CATSPDTGTQYF. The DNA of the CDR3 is TGTGCCACCAGTCCTGACACAGGTACGCAGTATTTT.

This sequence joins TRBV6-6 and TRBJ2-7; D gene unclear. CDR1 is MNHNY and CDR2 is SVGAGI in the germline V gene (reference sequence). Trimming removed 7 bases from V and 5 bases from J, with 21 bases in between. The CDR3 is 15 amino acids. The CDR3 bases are TGTGCCAGCAAGTCCCTATCAGCGCTTTCCGACGAGCAGTACTTC. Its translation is CASKSLSALSDEQYF.

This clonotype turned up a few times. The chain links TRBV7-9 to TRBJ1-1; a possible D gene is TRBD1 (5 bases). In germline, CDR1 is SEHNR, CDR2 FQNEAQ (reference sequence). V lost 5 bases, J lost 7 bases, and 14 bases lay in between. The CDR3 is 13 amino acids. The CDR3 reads CASSQATDREAFF. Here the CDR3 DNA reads TGTGCCAGCAGCCAGGCGACAGATCGTGAAGCTTTCTTT.

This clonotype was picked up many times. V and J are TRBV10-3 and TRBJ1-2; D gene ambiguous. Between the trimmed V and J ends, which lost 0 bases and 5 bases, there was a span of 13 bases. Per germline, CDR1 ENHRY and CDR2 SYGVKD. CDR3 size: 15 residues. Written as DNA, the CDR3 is TGTGCCATCAGTGAGTCCCAGGAGCGGTGGTATGGCTACACCTTC. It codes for CAISESQERWYGYTF.

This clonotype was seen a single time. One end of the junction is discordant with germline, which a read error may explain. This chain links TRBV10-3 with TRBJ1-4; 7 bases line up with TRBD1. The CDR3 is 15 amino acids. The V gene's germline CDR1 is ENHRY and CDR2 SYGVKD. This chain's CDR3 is CAISPGQVGYEKPFF. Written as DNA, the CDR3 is TGTGCCATCAGTCCTGGACAGGTGGGGTATGAAAAACCGTTTTTT.

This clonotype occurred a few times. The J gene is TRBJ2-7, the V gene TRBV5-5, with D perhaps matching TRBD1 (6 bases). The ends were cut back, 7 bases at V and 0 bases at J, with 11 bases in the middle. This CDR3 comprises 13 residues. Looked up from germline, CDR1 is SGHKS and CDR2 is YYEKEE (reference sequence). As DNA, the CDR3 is TGTGCCAGCCTACGGGACAACTCCTACGAGCAGTACTTC. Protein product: CASLRDNSYEQYF.

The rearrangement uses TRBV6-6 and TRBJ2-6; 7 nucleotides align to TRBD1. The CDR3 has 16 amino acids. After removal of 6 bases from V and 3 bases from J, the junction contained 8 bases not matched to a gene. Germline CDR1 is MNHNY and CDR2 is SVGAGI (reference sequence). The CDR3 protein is CASRRGLSYGANVLTF. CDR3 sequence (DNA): TGTGCCAGCAGAAGGGGGCTGTCTTATGGGGCCAACGTCCTGACTTTC.

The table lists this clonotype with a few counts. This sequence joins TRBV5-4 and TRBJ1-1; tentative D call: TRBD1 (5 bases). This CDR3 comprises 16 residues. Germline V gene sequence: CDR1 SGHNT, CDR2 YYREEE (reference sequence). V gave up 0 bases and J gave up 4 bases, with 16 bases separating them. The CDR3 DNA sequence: TGTGCCAGCAGCTTGGGGCCCCAAAGGGGTACCACTGAAGCTTTCTTT. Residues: CASSLGPQRGTTEAFF.

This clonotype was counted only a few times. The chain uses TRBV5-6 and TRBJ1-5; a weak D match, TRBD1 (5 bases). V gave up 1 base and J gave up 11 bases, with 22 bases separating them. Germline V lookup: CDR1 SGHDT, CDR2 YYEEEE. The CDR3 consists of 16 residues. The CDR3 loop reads CASSLRDGPRNPTQHF. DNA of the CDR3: TGTGCCAGCAGCTTGAGGGACGGGCCCAGAAATCCGACCCAGCATTTT.

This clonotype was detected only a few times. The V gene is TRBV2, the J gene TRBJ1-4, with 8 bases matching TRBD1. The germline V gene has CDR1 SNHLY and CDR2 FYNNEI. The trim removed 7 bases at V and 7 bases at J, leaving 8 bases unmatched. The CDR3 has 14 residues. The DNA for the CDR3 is TGTGCCAGCAACATCCAGGGGGCGAGTGAAAAACTGTTTTTT. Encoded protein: CASNIQGASEKLFF. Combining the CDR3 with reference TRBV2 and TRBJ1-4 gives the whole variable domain EPEVTQTPSHQVTQMGQEVILRCVPISNHLYFYWYRQILGQKVEFLVSFYNNEISEKSEIFDDQFSVERPDGSNFTLKIRSTKLEDSAMYFCASNIQGASEKLFFGSGTQLSVL.

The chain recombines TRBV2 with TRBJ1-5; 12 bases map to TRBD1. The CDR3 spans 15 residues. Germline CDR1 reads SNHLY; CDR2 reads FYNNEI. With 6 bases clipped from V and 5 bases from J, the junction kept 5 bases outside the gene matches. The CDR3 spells CASRGTGGVDQPQHF. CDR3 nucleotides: TGTGCCAGCAGGGGGACAGGGGGCGTGGATCAGCCCCAGCATTTT.

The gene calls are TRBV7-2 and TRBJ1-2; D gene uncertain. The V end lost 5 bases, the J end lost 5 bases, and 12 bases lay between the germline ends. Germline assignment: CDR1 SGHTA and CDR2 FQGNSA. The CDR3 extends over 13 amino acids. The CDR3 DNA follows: TGTGCCAGCAGCGCCGGGTTCAGATATGGCTACACCTTC. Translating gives CASSAGFRYGYTF.

The CDR3 is CASSSPKATNEKLFF. CDR3 DNA sequence: TGTGCCAGCAGCTCCCCCAAAGCAACTAATGAAAAACTGTTTTTT. The chain combines TRBV7-2 with TRBJ1-4; no clear D. This CDR3 is built from 15 residues. Germline V gene data show CDR1 as SGHTA and CDR2 as FQGNSA. V shed 4 bases and J shed 0 bases, with 9 bases lying between them.

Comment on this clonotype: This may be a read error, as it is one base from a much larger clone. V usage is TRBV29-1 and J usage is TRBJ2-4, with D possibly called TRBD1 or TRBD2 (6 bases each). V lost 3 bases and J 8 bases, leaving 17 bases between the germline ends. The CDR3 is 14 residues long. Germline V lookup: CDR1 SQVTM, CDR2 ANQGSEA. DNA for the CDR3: TGCAGCGTTGACAGGGGAGGTAATTCGGACATTCAGTACTTC. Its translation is CSVDRGGNSDIQYF.

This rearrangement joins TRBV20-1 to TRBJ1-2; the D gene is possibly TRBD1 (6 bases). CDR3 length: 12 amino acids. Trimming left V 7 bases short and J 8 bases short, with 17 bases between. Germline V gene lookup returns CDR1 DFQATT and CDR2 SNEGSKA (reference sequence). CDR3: CSDQGRVNGYTF. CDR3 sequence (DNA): TGCAGTGATCAGGGGCGGGTGAACGGCTACACCTTC.

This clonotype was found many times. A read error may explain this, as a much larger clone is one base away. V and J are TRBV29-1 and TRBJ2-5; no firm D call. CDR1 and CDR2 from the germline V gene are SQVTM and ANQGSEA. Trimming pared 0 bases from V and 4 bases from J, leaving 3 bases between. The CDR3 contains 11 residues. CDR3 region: CSVEDRETQYF. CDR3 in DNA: TGCAGCGTTGAAGATCGAGAGACCCAGTACTTC.

CDR3 protein: CASSLSFLGHQPQHF. In DNA form, the CDR3 reads TGTGCCAGCAGTTTATCGTTTTTGGGACATCAGCCCCAGCATTTT. J is TRBJ1-5 and V is TRBV27; the D gene is possibly TRBD1 (5 bases). The germline V gene has CDR1 MNHEY and CDR2 SMNVEV (reference sequence). V lost 0 bases to trimming and J lost 5 bases, with 11 bases between them. This CDR3 comprises 15 residues.

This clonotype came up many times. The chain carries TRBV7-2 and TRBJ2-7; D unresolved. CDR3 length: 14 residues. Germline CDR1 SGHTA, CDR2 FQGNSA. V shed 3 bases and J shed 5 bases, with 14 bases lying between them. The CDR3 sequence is CASSFGPFFDEQYF. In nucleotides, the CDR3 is TGTGCCAGCAGCTTCGGGCCGTTCTTCGACGAGCAGTACTTC.

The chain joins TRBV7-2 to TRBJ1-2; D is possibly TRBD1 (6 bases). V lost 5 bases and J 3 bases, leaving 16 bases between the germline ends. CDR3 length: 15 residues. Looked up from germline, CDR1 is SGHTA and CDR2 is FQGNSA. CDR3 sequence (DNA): TGTGCCAGCAGCCGCGCATGGGGGGCGGACTATGGCTACACCTTC. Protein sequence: CASSRAWGADYGYTF.